Below are 24 T cell receptor beta chains sequenced from a single sample in a study of persistence of HIV-infected CD4 T cells. Nonspecific anti-CD3/anti-CD28 bead stimulation represents the broad CD4+ T cell repertoire. Responding CD4+ T cells were sorted by upregulation of both CD40 ligand and CD69. Sequencing used immunoSEQ version 4 in survey mode. TCRdb keeps only in-frame clones here, not all; method: immunoSEQ multiplex PCR. The repertoire has about 45,000 clones, 88% of them found once; the top ten carry under 0.55%. Which antigens these TCRs recognize remains unknown. The source was CD4+ T cells sorted from PBMCs after roughly 18-hour stimulation, collected from a patient who received antiretroviral therapy. These receptors all come from an adult woman with HIV who was CMV-seropositive.

The rearrangement uses TRBV2 and TRBJ1-1; 7 bases are a match to TRBD1. This CDR3 has 16 amino acids. The V gene's germline CDR1 is SNHLY and CDR2 FYNNEI. V shed 6 bases and J 2 bases; nucleotides not matched to a gene: 12. The CDR3 here is CASSRIGDSLNTEAFF. The CDR3 coding sequence is TGTGCCAGCAGCCGAATTGGGGACAGTTTAAACACTGAAGCTTTCTTT.

This clone occurred once. CDR3 residues: CAWSVGDRGRRGYTF. In DNA form, the CDR3 reads TGTGCCTGGAGTGTTGGGGACAGGGGGCGACGTGGCTACACCTTC. This chain connects TRBV30 to TRBJ1-2, with TRBD1 matching over 12 bases. Per the germline V gene, CDR1 is GTSNPN and CDR2 is SVGIG (reference sequence). V lost 0 bases and J lost 7; bases outside the gene matches: 6. The CDR3 runs to 15 residues.

This clone has more than one count but fewer than ten. V usage is TRBV27 and J usage is TRBJ1-1, with TRBD1 as a possible D gene (5 bases). With 6 bases removed from V and 1 base from J, the gap between germline ends came to 15 bases. The germline gives CDR1 MNHEY, CDR2 SMNVEV (reference sequence). This CDR3 is built from 15 residues. The CDR3 bases are TGTGCCAGCAGCCGGAGGGGTGGAACGAACACTGAAGCTTTCTTT. Translating gives CASSRRGGTNTEAFF.

CDR3 sequence reads: CASSPGTGTGANVLTF. The CDR3 DNA sequence: TGTGCCAGCAGCCCAGGGACAGGGACTGGGGCCAACGTCCTGACTTTC. The V call is TRBV6-2 or TRBV6-3, the J call TRBJ2-6; 9 bases map to TRBD1. CDR1 and CDR2 (germline): MNHEY, SVGEGT. CDR3 size: 16 residues. Germline trimming cut 6 bases from V and 2 bases from J; bases unmatched to any gene: 5.

This chain uses TRBV5-1 with TRBJ1-1; 7 nucleotides agree with TRBD1. The CDR3 is 14 residues long. V shed 4 bases, J shed 6 bases, and the junction held 9 bases outside the gene matches. The V gene's germline CDR1 is SGHRS and CDR2 YFSETQ. The CDR3 here is CASSPDRRGAEAFF. CDR3 DNA: TGCGCCAGCAGCCCGGACAGGCGGGGGGCTGAAGCTTTCTTT.

The rearrangement links TRBV19 to TRBJ1-2, with TRBD1 as a possible D gene (6 bases). Germline V lookup: CDR1 LNHDA, CDR2 SQIVND (reference sequence). Trimming left V 5 bases short and J 2 bases short, with 12 bases between. CDR3 length equals 14 residues. CDR3 nucleotides: TGTGCCAGTAGTCCCCGGACAGAGAACTATGGCTACACCTTC. Amino acid sequence: CASSPRTENYGYTF.

This clone was picked up a small number of times. This chain joins TRBV6-6 and TRBJ1-1; D might be TRBD1 (5 bases). The germline gives CDR1 MNHNY, CDR2 SVGAGI (reference sequence). Trimming pared 6 bases from V and 1 base from J, leaving 12 bases between. This CDR3 spans 14 amino acids. CDR3 nucleotides: TGTGCCAGCAGCCCCGGGACCTGGAACACTGAAGCTTTCTTT. It translates to CASSPGTWNTEAFF.

The chain joins TRBV12-3 or TRBV12-4 to TRBJ1-5; D call uncertain. The CDR3 is 13 residues long. Trimming removed 1 base from V and 3 bases from J, with 4 bases in between. CDR3 sequence reads: CASSLEPNQPQHF. CDR3 in DNA: TGTGCCAGCAGTTTAGAGCCCAATCAGCCCCAGCATTTT.

This clone appeared a few times. The chain has TRBV7-3 and TRBJ1-1; perhaps TRBD1 as D (6 bases). The V gene's germline CDR1 is SGHTA and CDR2 FQGTGA. V lost 4 bases, J lost 5 bases, and 11 bases lay in between. The CDR3 runs to 13 residues. CDR3 sequence: CASSSNRATEAFF. In DNA form, the CDR3 reads TGTGCCAGCAGCTCCAACAGGGCAACTGAAGCTTTCTTT. Variable domain in full (rest from reference TRBV7-3 and TRBJ1-1): GAGVSQTPSNKVTEKGKYVELRCDPISGHTALYWYRQSLGQGPEFLIYFQGTGAADDSGLPNDRFFAVRPEGSVSTLKIQRTERGDSAVYLCASSSNRATEAFFGQGTRLTVV.

The rearrangement uses TRBV4-2 and TRBJ1-4, with D tentatively TRBD1 (6 bases). From germline, CDR1 is LGHNA and CDR2 YNFKEQ. Deletions cut 1 base from V and 5 bases from J, with 14 bases between. The CDR3 has 16 residues. CDR3 protein: CASSQAMGGGNEKLFF. CDR3 bases: TGTGCCAGCAGCCAAGCTATGGGGGGCGGGAATGAAAAACTGTTTTTT.

This sequence joins TRBV9 and TRBJ2-5; D is undetermined. Germline CDR1 is SGDLS and CDR2 is YYNGEE. The CDR3 contains 13 residues. V lost 4 bases and J 4 bases, leaving 11 bases between the germline ends. The CDR3 nucleotides read TGTGCCAGCAGCCAAGGGATATCAGAGACCCAGTACTTC. It yields the protein CASSQGISETQYF.

The CDR3 is CSAQSGGNQPQHF. The CDR3 nucleotides read TGCAGCGCCCAATCAGGGGGAAATCAGCCCCAGCATTTT. The rearrangement links TRBV29-1 to TRBJ1-5, with TRBD1 identical over 7 bases. The CDR3 is made up of 13 amino acids. The V segment lost 7 bases and the J segment 4 bases; nucleotides outside the gene matches: 7. Germline V gene data show CDR1 as SQVTM and CDR2 as ANQGSEA.

This clone was seen only a few times. The chain carries TRBV5-1 and TRBJ2-7; D perhaps matches TRBD2 (7 bases). Trimming cost V 0 bases and J 4 bases, with 14 bases left between them. Germline lookup yields CDR1 SGHRS and CDR2 YFSETQ. This CDR3 contains 15 residues. The CDR3: CASSLASGGPYEQYF. For the CDR3, the DNA is TGCGCCAGCAGCTTGGCGTCCGGGGGGCCTTACGAGCAGTACTTC.

There are a few counts of this clone. This chain uses TRBV18 with TRBJ1-4; 8 bases align to TRBD1. Trimming removed 4 bases from V and 8 bases from J; junction bases left unmatched: 6. Germline V gives CDR1 KGHSH, CDR2 LQKENI. This CDR3 is 14 amino acids long. CDR3 nucleotides: TGTGCCAGCTCACGCGGACAGGGCGTGGAAAAACTGTTTTTT. The encoded protein is CASSRGQGVEKLFF.

V gene TRBV9 combines with J gene TRBJ1-2, with D perhaps matching TRBD1 (5 bases). V was cut by 4 bases and J by 0 bases, with 19 bases left in between. The CDR3 contains 17 residues. Germline CDR1 SGDLS, CDR2 YYNGEE. The CDR3 loop reads CASSPRVGTSANYGYTF. CDR3 nucleotides: TGTGCCAGCAGCCCCAGAGTAGGGACGTCAGCTAACTATGGCTACACCTTC.

Comment on this clone: Other DNA sequences from this sample encode an identical CDR3 as well. The chain links TRBV10-3 to TRBJ2-1; TRBD1 aligns across 7 bases. The trim removed 6 bases at V and 0 bases at J, leaving 2 bases unmatched. The germline V gene has CDR1 ENHRY and CDR2 SYGVKD. This CDR3 comprises 14 residues. The CDR3 protein is CAIRGTDSYNEQFF. Written as DNA, the CDR3 is TGTGCCATCAGAGGGACAGACTCCTACAATGAGCAGTTCTTC.

The sample holds one count of this clone. The J gene is TRBJ2-2, the V gene TRBV19; 11 bases agree with TRBD2. The ends lost 6 bases at V and 5 bases at J; junction bases unmatched: 8. CDR1 is LNHDA, CDR2 SQIVND, per germline (reference sequence). This CDR3 contains 16 residues. The CDR3 coding sequence is TGTGCCAGTAGGATCAAAACTAGCGGGGGAACCGGGGAGCTGTTTTTT. Translating gives CASRIKTSGGTGELFF.

The count of this clone is one. V usage is TRBV4-1 and J usage is TRBJ1-2; unclear D gene. Germline V gene data show CDR1 as MGHRA and CDR2 as YSYEKL. The CDR3 consists of 14 residues. V lost 1 base to trimming and J lost 3 bases, with 9 bases between them. The CDR3 region has the DNA TGCGCCAGCAGCCAAGGAGCGGAAGACTATGGCTACACCTTC. Translation gives CASSQGAEDYGYTF.

The chain has TRBV9 and TRBJ2-7, with 8 nucleotides matching TRBD1. With V trimmed by 0 bases and J by 7 bases, 9 bases remained unmatched. This CDR3 region has 15 residues. Germline V gene sequence: CDR1 SGDLS, CDR2 YYNGEE. In DNA form, the CDR3 reads TGTGCCAGCAGCGTAGGTTCTCAGGGGGCAGAGGAGCAGTACTTC. It codes for CASSVGSQGAEEQYF.

The rearrangement links TRBV5-1 to TRBJ2-1; 13 positions agree with TRBD2. The CDR3 has 15 amino acids. Trimming cost V 0 bases and J 15 bases; bases outside gene matches: 9. The germline CDR1 and CDR2 sequences are SGHRS and YFSETQ. The CDR3 region is CASSLDQTSGGRLFF. The CDR3 DNA is TGCGCCAGCAGCTTGGACCAGACTAGCGGGGGGCGGCTGTTCTTC.

The chain carries TRBV7-2 and TRBJ2-7; 7 bases map to TRBD2. Per the germline V gene, CDR1 is SGHTA and CDR2 is FQGNSA. This CDR3 has 14 amino acids. Germline trimming cut 2 bases from V and 5 bases from J; bases unmatched to any gene: 6. The CDR3 DNA sequence: TGTGCCAGCAGCTTACATGGGGCGGGGGACGAGCAGTACTTC. It codes for CASSLHGAGDEQYF.

This rearrangement joins TRBV2 to TRBJ2-1, with 9 bases aligning to TRBD2. CDR1 and CDR2 (germline): SNHLY, FYNNEI. The junction had 7 bases not matched to a gene; V was cut back by 8 bases and J by 8 bases. This CDR3 contains 13 residues. The CDR3 bases are TGTGCCAGCGGAAGAGGCGGGGGGGATGAGCAGTTCTTC. Translation gives CASGRGGGDEQFF.

The rearrangement joins TRBV7-3 to TRBJ1-1; 10 bases align to TRBD1. The V gene's germline CDR1 is SGHTA and CDR2 FQGTGA. The CDR3 totals 14 residues. V lost 5 bases and J lost 1; bases outside the gene matches: 1. The CDR3 protein is CASSRDRGNTEAFF. The DNA of the CDR3 is TGTGCCAGCAGCCGGGACAGGGGGAACACTGAAGCTTTCTTT.

The V gene is TRBV9, the J gene TRBJ2-1, with unresolved D. There are 13 residues in the CDR3. V lost 1 base, J lost 6 bases, and 8 bases lay in between. In germline, CDR1 is SGDLS, CDR2 YYNGEE. The CDR3: CASSVTTGNEQFF. CDR3 sequence (DNA): TGTGCCAGCAGCGTAACAACGGGCAATGAGCAGTTCTTC. The entire variable domain, with the rest obtained from reference TRBV9 and TRBJ2-1, is as follows: DSGVTQTPKHLITATGQRVTLRCSPRSGDLSVYWYQQSLDQGLQFLIQYYNGEERAKGNILERFSAQQFPDLHSELNLSSLELGDSALYFCASSVTTGNEQFFGPGTRLTVL.